This T cell receptor beta chain was documented in a study of blood T cell repertoires in COVID-19. About the study: Material from acute and convalescent COVID-19 was sourced from the United States, Italy and Spain.

Original processing methods: Estimation of nucleated cell counts was performed using reference gene primer amplification. Profiling relied on immunoSEQ multiplex PCR, and the TCRdb table lists in-frame clones only, not all of them. The V and J calls and the clone size are those of that table, but D and trimming were determined from the DNA. The sample shows 200,000 to 250,000 clones, approximately 85% of them seen only once. The study drew participants aged roughly 18 to 95 years from roughly 25 US areas. Participant-given clinical history determined each cohort assignment. CDR3 size: 14 residues. Trimming cost V 2 bases and J 3 bases, with 11 bases left between them. Germline V gene data show CDR1 as MNHNS and CDR2 as SASEGT.

The chain combines TRBV6-1 with TRBJ2-7, with unresolved D. The TCR sequence derives from a woman aged 45-65 years with acute COVID-19. Sequencing was carried out using PBMCs or T cells enriched from blood (not recorded which). The CDR3 DNA sequence: TGTGCCAGCAGTGAATCTTGGGCCAGCTACGAGCAGTACTTC. Encoded protein: CASSESWASYEQYF.